The 14 T cell receptor beta chains presented below share a single source sample, sequenced in a study of read filtering for tumor transcriptome and immune sequencing. This library used approximately 390 ng RNA and molecular barcoded adaptors spanning alpha/delta and beta/gamma chains. TCRdb re-called the reads through MiXCR, storing one row per CDR3 protein. This table holds approximately 40,000 distinct CDR3 sequences, roughly an eighth found once. Sequencing was done on a sample of a population of CD138-negative cells sorted from bone marrow. Source of these receptors: a donor at least 40 years old with multiple myeloma.

This clonotype was observed at least ten times. The chain carries TRBV14 and TRBJ1-3, with D maybe TRBD1 (5 bases). This CDR3 region has 14 residues. The ends were cut back, 4 bases at V and 0 bases at J, with 7 bases in the middle. The germline gives CDR1 SGHDN, CDR2 FVKESK. The CDR3, as DNA: TGTGCCAGCAGCCGGACATTCTCTGGAAACACCATATATTTT. Encoded protein: CASSRTFSGNTIYF. Full variable domain (remainder filled in from reference TRBV14 and TRBJ1-3): EAGVTQFPSHSVIEKGQTVTLRCDPISGHDNLYWYRRVMGKEIKFLLHFVKESKQDESGMPNNRFLAERTGGTYSTLKVQPAELEDSGVYFCASSRTFSGNTIYFGEGSWLTVV.

This clonotype has at least ten counts. The chain is built from TRBV28 and TRBJ2-3; D perhaps matches TRBD1 (6 bases). The CDR3 runs 14 residues. The germline gives CDR1 MDHEN, CDR2 SYDVKM. V was cut by 4 bases and J by 6 bases, with 14 bases left in between. CDR3: CASSSFTGSDTQYF. CDR3 coding DNA: TGTGCCAGCAGTTCCTTCACAGGGTCGGATACGCAGTATTTT.

In this sample, this clonotype turned up many times. The chain couples TRBV5-1 to TRBJ2-2; D not resolved. CDR1 and CDR2 (germline): SGHRS, YFSETQ. This CDR3 contains 15 residues. V dropped 7 bases and J dropped 2 bases, with 15 bases sitting between them. CDR3 bases: TGCGCCAGCGCCCCTAGGGCCGATAACACCGGGGAGCTGTTTTTT. It encodes CASAPRADNTGELFF.

Points on this clonotype: One base away lies a much larger clone, so this may be a sequencing read error. The chain has TRBV5-1 and TRBJ2-7; 7 positions agree with TRBD2. The length of the CDR3 is 15 residues. Germline loops: CDR1 SGHRS, CDR2 YFSETQ. In nucleotides, the CDR3 is TGCGTCAGCAGCTTGGGGCTAGCGGTCTCCTACGAGCAGTACTTC. Amino acid sequence: CVSSLGLAVSYEQYF.

This clonotype was found many times. The chain uses TRBV28 and TRBJ2-7; 8 bases fit TRBD2. V lost 6 bases to trimming and J lost 5 bases; unmatched junction nucleotides: 9. The CDR3 totals 14 residues. In germline, CDR1 is MDHEN, CDR2 SYDVKM. CDR3 nucleotides: TGTGCCAGCAGGGGAGGCGGGGGGCTGAACGAGCAGTACTTC. It codes for CASRGGGGLNEQYF.

Comments on this clonotype: Just one base apart from a much larger clone, this may be a read error. V gene TRBV11-2 combines with J gene TRBJ2-1, with a possible D match to TRBD1 (6 bases). Germline V CDR1 and CDR2: SGHAT, FQNNGV. V gave up 4 bases and J gave up 6 bases, with 13 bases separating them. This CDR3 contains 14 residues. This chain's CDR3 is CASSSTGNFNEQFF. The CDR3 nucleotides read TGTGCCAGCAGCTCAACAGGGAATTTCAATGAGCAGTTCTTC.

This clonotype was seen more than once but under ten times. This sequence joins TRBV12-3 or TRBV12-4 and TRBJ2-2; D uncertain. The CDR3 runs to 12 residues. Trimming shortened V by 6 bases and J by 4 bases, and 6 bases separated the two germline ends. The CDR3 DNA follows: TGTGCCAGCAGGACCCTCACCGGGGAGCTGTTTTTT. Translated: CASRTLTGELFF.

Only a few counts were recorded for this clonotype. A single base separates this from a much larger clone, so it may be a read error. V and J are TRBV29-1 and TRBJ2-3, with 8 bases that match TRBD2. CDR1 and CDR2 (germline): SQVTM, ANQGSEA. Germline trimming cut 3 bases from V and 4 bases from J; bases unmatched to any gene: 9. The CDR3 runs 15 residues. CDR3 in DNA: TGCAGCGTTGATCGACGGGAGGGCTGGGCAGATACGCAGTATTTT. This sequence encodes CSVDRREGWADTQYF.

This clonotype was seen repeatedly, ten times or more. The genes are TRBV2 and TRBJ1-3; D remains unclear. The CDR3 loop spans 14 amino acids. Germline lookup yields CDR1 SNHLY and CDR2 FYNNEI. V was pared by 10 bases and J by 2 bases, with 15 bases between. The CDR3 region is CATALTWAGNTIYF. In DNA, the CDR3 is TGTGCCACTGCGCTAACGTGGGCTGGAAACACCATATATTTT. Drawing the rest from reference TRBV2 and TRBJ1-3, the complete variable domain is EPEVTQTPSHQVTQMGQEVILRCVPISNHLYFYWYRQILGQKVEFLVSFYNNEISEKSEIFDDQFSVERPDGSNFTLKIRSTKLEDSAMYFCATALTWAGNTIYFGEGSWLTVV.

This clonotype was detected ten times or more. The chain has TRBV20-1 and TRBJ2-1; the D gene is possibly TRBD2 (7 bases). The CDR3 consists of 11 residues. The germline V and J ends were trimmed by 5 bases and 10 bases, with 12 bases remaining between them. Germline CDR1 is DFQATT and CDR2 is SNEGSKA (reference sequence). This CDR3 reads CSALRGAEQFF. The CDR3 coding sequence is TGCAGTGCTTTACGGGGGGCCGAGCAGTTCTTC.

This clonotype was observed many times. This rearrangement joins TRBV4-1 to TRBJ1-1; the D is unclear. The CDR3 has 13 amino acids. With 1 base removed from V and 1 base from J, the gap between germline ends came to 4 bases. Germline loops: CDR1 MGHRA, CDR2 YSYEKL. The CDR3 region has the DNA TGCGCCAGCAGCCAAGCGCCGAACACTGAAGCTTTCTTT. This encodes CASSQAPNTEAFF.

At least ten counts were recorded for this clonotype. V usage is TRBV20-1 and J usage is TRBJ2-7; D tentatively reads TRBD1 or TRBD2 (5 bases each). CDR3 length equals 15 residues. The V gene's germline CDR1 is DFQATT and CDR2 SNEGSKA (reference sequence). The V end was cut by 5 bases, the J end by 2 bases, with 19 bases between. This chain's CDR3 is CSARGPGLPPYEQYF. In DNA form, the CDR3 reads TGCAGTGCTCGGGGTCCAGGGTTACCACCCTACGAGCAGTACTTC.

This clonotype was detected many times. J is TRBJ1-5 and V is TRBV7-9; perhaps TRBD1 as D (5 bases). The germline gives CDR1 SEHNR, CDR2 FQNEAQ (reference sequence). There are 14 residues in the CDR3. V gave up 5 bases and J gave up 10 bases, with 18 bases separating them. CDR3 nucleotides: TGTGCCAGCAGCCCAAGCGAGGGGAGGGGACCCCAGCATTTT. It translates to CASSPSEGRGPQHF.

This clonotype was detected only a few times. The J gene is TRBJ2-2, the V gene TRBV10-2; D may be TRBD1 (5 bases). Germline CDR1 and CDR2: WSHSY and SAAADI. The V gene lost 2 bases and the J gene lost 7 bases, with 8 bases spanning the gap. This CDR3 region has 13 residues. The CDR3 region is CASSEGADGELFF. The CDR3 nucleotides read TGCGCCAGCAGTGAGGGGGCGGACGGGGAGCTGTTTTTT.